The T cell receptor (beta chain) under discussion was sequenced for a study of T cell repertoires in cytomegalovirus infection. Worth noting for this clonotype: Its specificity is not known.

TCRdb re-called the reads with MiXCR, one entry per CDR3 protein. The sample carries some 270,000 distinct CDR3 sequences, approximately 22% recorded once. Material: cultured PBMCs, obtained from culture after CMV antigen stimulation. The source is a human donor in good health (CMV status not recorded). Some clones in this sample may be carry-over from other donors' samples.

The CDR3 nucleotides are TGTGCCAGCAGTTGGACAGGGGGCGAGCAGTTCTTC. This codes for CASSWTGGEQFF. The genes are TRBV27 and TRBJ2-1; 11 positions match TRBD1. Trimming at V came to 4 bases and at J to 10 bases, leaving 0 bases not matched to a gene. Germline CDR1 and CDR2: MNHEY and SMNVEV (reference sequence). This CDR3 spans 12 amino acids.